The sequence of this T cell receptor beta chain was determined in a study of cytomegalovirus exposure and HLA in healthy donors. Overall study: Within the Caucasian-associated ancestry cluster were roughly 82% of the 300 to 450 genotyped donors.

Researchers ran the PCR with 60 Vbeta and 13 Jbeta primers. Repertoires were generated with immunoSEQ multiplex PCR, while TCRdb's copy carries only in-frame clones and drops some. The sample holds 150,000 to 200,000 clones, roughly 72% seen once. Comment on this clone: The antigen is not known. At the DNA level, this CDR3 is encoded by other sequences in the same sample as well.

The germline CDR1 and CDR2 sequences are LNHDA and SQIVND (reference sequence). The CDR3 totals 13 residues. With V trimmed by 4 bases and J by 11 bases, 9 bases remained unmatched. Study observations and caveats: In a later analysis, HLA-associated beta chains showed higher expansion and lower generation probabilities than comparable chains.

The chain uses TRBV19 and TRBJ1-1; 8 bases line up with TRBD1. The source material was PBMCs. This sequence originates from a man in his forties or fifties in good health and CMV-seropositive. This CDR3 is CASSTQGVGEAFF. CDR3 nucleotides: TGTGCCAGTAGTACACAGGGGGTGGGTGAGGCTTTCTTT.